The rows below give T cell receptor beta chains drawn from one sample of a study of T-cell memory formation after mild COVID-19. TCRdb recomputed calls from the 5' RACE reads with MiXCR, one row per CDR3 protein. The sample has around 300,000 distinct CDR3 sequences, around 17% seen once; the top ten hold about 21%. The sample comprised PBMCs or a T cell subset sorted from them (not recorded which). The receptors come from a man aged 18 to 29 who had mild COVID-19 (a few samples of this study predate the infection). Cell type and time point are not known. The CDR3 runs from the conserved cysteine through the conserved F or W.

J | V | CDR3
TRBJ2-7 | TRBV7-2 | CASSPYREVHEQYF
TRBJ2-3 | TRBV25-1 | CASSGGGHTDTQYF
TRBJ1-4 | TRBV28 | CASSLFGQGHNEKLFF
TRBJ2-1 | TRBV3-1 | CASSSGSGGFNEQFF
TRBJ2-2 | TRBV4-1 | CASSRGGTNTGELFF
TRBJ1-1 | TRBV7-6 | CASSRRANTEAFF
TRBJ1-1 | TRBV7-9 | CASSLAGRRNTEAFF
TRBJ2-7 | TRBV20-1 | CSARDQGTVLDEQYF
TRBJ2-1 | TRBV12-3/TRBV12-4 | CASRRIAGGSYNEQFF
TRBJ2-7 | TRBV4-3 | CASSQLNTRQEEQYF
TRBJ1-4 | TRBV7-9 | CASSLWQNEKLFF
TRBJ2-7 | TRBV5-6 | CASSLAGTVHPFSHF
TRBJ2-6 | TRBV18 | CASSAAGAGSTGANVLTF
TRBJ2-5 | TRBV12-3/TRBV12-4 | CASTLGLAAQETQYF
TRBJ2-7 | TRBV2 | CASTGVKSEQYF
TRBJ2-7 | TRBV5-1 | CASAQGGAYEQYF
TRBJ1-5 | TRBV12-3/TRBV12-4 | CASSSGAQPQHF
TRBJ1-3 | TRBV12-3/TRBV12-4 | CASSPETGVWGNTIYF
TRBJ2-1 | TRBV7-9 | CASSLVHEQFF
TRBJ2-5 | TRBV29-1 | CSAGTSQETQYF
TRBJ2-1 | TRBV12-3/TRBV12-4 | CASSLIRGLLGPYNEQFF